These 19 T cell receptor beta chains came from one sample sequenced in a study of naive and memory T cell subsets. An equimolar mix of two oligonucleotides served as the beta constant-region primer for TRBC1 and TRBC2. Nested alpha and beta constant-region primers with the SP2 primer drove four PCR rounds on ligated cDNA. TCRdb used MiXCR to reprocess the UMI-ligation and nested PCR reads, holding one entry per CDR3 protein. The table shows 130,000 or so distinct CDR3 sequences, with 36% occurring only once. Material: central memory CD4+ T cells from blood. The receptor source for this set is a human donor in good health.

The chain uses TRBV20-1 and TRBJ2-7; D remains unclear. Trimming stripped 3 bases from V and 2 bases from J, with 5 bases between. From germline, CDR1 is DFQATT and CDR2 SNEGSKA (reference sequence). The CDR3 runs 11 residues. The CDR3: CSASRTYEQYF. DNA of the CDR3: TGCAGTGCTAGCCGGACCTACGAGCAGTACTTC.

This clonotype came up a few times. V gene TRBV28 combines with J gene TRBJ2-3, with D uncertain. Germline V gene lookup returns CDR1 MDHEN and CDR2 SYDVKM. Trimming left V 2 bases short and J 5 bases short, with 5 bases between. The CDR3 sequence is 12 residues long. The CDR3 DNA reads as TGTGCCAGCAGTTTACTAGGAGATACGCAGTATTTT. Its protein product is CASSLLGDTQYF.

The chain has TRBV7-3 and TRBJ2-5; a weak D match, TRBD1 (6 bases). Trimming stripped 3 bases from V and 4 bases from J, with 12 bases between. The CDR3 is made up of 14 amino acids. Germline V gene lookup returns CDR1 SGHTA and CDR2 FQGTGA. In DNA, the CDR3 is TGTGCCAGCAGCTTTGGGGGCATGGGAGAGACCCAGTACTTC. Amino acid sequence: CASSFGGMGETQYF.

The gene calls are TRBV20-1 and TRBJ2-2; a possible D gene is TRBD2 (5 bases). Germline CDR1 reads DFQATT; CDR2 reads SNEGSKA (reference sequence). Trimming removed 0 bases at V and 2 bases at J, with 7 bases between. The CDR3 has 14 amino acids. CDR3 loop: CSARDWTNTGELFF. In DNA, the CDR3 is TGCAGTGCTAGAGATTGGACTAACACCGGGGAGCTGTTTTTT.

The CDR3 is CASLPVGGFGGNQPQHF. As DNA, the CDR3 is TGTGCCAGCCTACCGGTTGGGGGCTTTGGGGGCAATCAGCCCCAGCATTTT. This sequence joins TRBV6-2 or TRBV6-3 and TRBJ1-5, with D possibly matching TRBD1 (6 bases). The germline V gene encodes CDR1 MNHEY and CDR2 SVGEGT. The CDR3 spans 17 residues. The V gene lost 8 bases and the J gene lost 2 bases, with 22 bases spanning the gap.

The rearrangement uses TRBV20-1 and TRBJ1-5; D is possibly TRBD1 (6 bases). V lost 3 bases to trimming and J lost 7 bases, with 13 bases between them. This CDR3 contains 13 residues. The V gene's germline CDR1 is DFQATT and CDR2 SNEGSKA (reference sequence). The CDR3, as DNA: TGCAGTGCTAGTAAACAGGGAGGCCAGCCCCAGCATTTT. Translated: CSASKQGGQPQHF.

This clonotype has just a few counts. The chain recombines TRBV6-6 with TRBJ2-3, with D perhaps matching TRBD1 or TRBD2 (5 bases each). Germline V gives CDR1 MNHNY, CDR2 SVGAGI (reference sequence). The CDR3 is 14 residues long. V shed 8 bases and J shed 0 bases, with 12 bases lying between them. The CDR3 protein is CASRKWGSTDTQYF. The CDR3 DNA follows: TGTGCCAGCCGAAAATGGGGGAGCACAGATACGCAGTATTTT.

This clonotype has a handful of counts. This chain joins TRBV7-8 and TRBJ1-2; 8 bases are a match to TRBD1. Germline CDR1 is SGHVS and CDR2 is FQNEAQ. With V trimmed by 6 bases and J by 4 bases, 10 bases remained unmatched. CDR3 length equals 15 residues. In nucleotides, the CDR3 is TGTGCCAGCAGTGAACCGGGGACAGGTCGCTATGGCTACACCTTC. As protein: CASSEPGTGRYGYTF.

This clonotype was seen only a few times. J is TRBJ2-2 and V is TRBV29-1; D not certain. The CDR3 contains 13 residues. V shed 2 bases and J shed 5 bases, with 9 bases lying between them. Germline V gene lookup returns CDR1 SQVTM and CDR2 ANQGSEA. CDR3 DNA sequence: TGCAGCGTTGAATGGGGTAGTACCGGGGAGCTGTTTTTT. Translating gives CSVEWGSTGELFF.

Concerning this clonotype itself: Just one base apart from a much larger clone, this may be a read error. V usage is TRBV7-2 and J usage is TRBJ2-3, with 9 bases identical to TRBD2. CDR1 is SGHTA and CDR2 is FQGNSA in the germline V gene. The CDR3 has 17 residues. CDR3 region: CASSLGRAGGPRDTRYF. As DNA, the CDR3 is TGTGCCAGCAGCTTAGGTCGAGCGGGAGGTCCTAGAGATACGCGGTATTTT.

The rearrangement links TRBV7-9 to TRBJ2-3, with 7 bases aligning to TRBD1. With V trimmed by 6 bases and J by 1 base, 10 bases remained unmatched. Germline CDR1 and CDR2: SEHNR and FQNEAQ (reference sequence). The CDR3 sequence is 16 residues long. The CDR3 DNA reads as TGTGCCAGCAGGAGACAGGGATCCTTAGGCACAGATACGCAGTATTTT. Translated: CASRRQGSLGTDTQYF. Complete variable domain (other parts from reference TRBV7-9 and TRBJ2-3): DTGVSQNPRHKITKRGQNVTFRCDPISEHNRLYWYRQTLGQGPEFLTYFQNEAQLEKSRLLSDRFSAERPKGSFSTLEIQRTEQGDSAMYLCASRRQGSLGTDTQYFGPGTRLTVL.

In this sample, this clonotype turned up once. The chain recombines TRBV5-1 with TRBJ1-2, with unresolved D. Germline V gene sequence: CDR1 SGHRS, CDR2 YFSETQ. The CDR3 covers 12 residues. The V gene lost 0 bases and the J gene lost 3 bases, with 3 bases spanning the gap. The CDR3, as DNA: TGCGCCAGCAGCTTGGATCACTATGGCTACACCTTC. Translating gives CASSLDHYGYTF. Looking up the rest from reference TRBV5-1 and TRBJ1-2 gives the full variable domain: KAGVTQTPRYLIKTRGQQVTLSCSPISGHRSVSWYQQTPGQGLQFLFEYFSETQRNKGNFPGRFSGRQFSNSRSEMNVSTLELGDSALYLCASSLDHYGYTFGSGTRLTVV.

This clonotype has a single count. This chain joins TRBV6-1 and TRBJ1-6; TRBD1 aligns across 7 bases. In germline, CDR1 is MNHNS, CDR2 SASEGT. This CDR3 is 14 amino acids long. The ends lost 2 bases at V and 7 bases at J; junction bases unmatched: 2. The CDR3 region has the DNA TGTGCCAGCAGTGAAAGACAGGGAAATTCACCCCTCCACTTT. Residues: CASSERQGNSPLHF.

CDR3 region: CASSGLAGSTNEQFF. The CDR3 coding sequence is TGTGCCAGCAGTGGACTAGCGGGGTCCACCAATGAGCAGTTCTTC. The J gene is TRBJ2-1, the V gene TRBV6-1; TRBD2 aligns across 11 bases. There are 15 residues in the CDR3. The V segment lost 4 bases and the J segment 6 bases; nucleotides outside the gene matches: 5. CDR1 MNHNS and CDR2 SASEGT come from the germline V gene.

In its sample, this clonotype was seen once. The chain uses TRBV29-1 and TRBJ2-5; D unclear. V lost 7 bases, J lost 2 bases, and 11 bases lay in between. The CDR3 spans 12 residues. Per germline, CDR1 SQVTM and CDR2 ANQGSEA. The CDR3: CSAPLGQETQYF. The DNA for the CDR3 is TGCAGCGCCCCGTTAGGGCAAGAGACCCAGTACTTC.

The chain links TRBV29-1 to TRBJ2-7, with D perhaps matching TRBD1 or TRBD2 (5 bases each). CDR1 is SQVTM, CDR2 ANQGSEA, per germline. The CDR3 is 13 residues long. The V end was cut by 2 bases, the J end by 2 bases, with 10 bases between. The CDR3 bases are TGCAGCGTTGAAAGGGACGGAACCTACGAGCAGTACTTC. Translation gives CSVERDGTYEQYF.

The rearrangement uses TRBV24-1 and TRBJ2-1, with D unresolved. The germline V gene has CDR1 KGHDR and CDR2 SFDVKD. This CDR3 is built from 14 residues. The V and J ends lost 3 bases and 7 bases respectively, with 12 bases between them. CDR3 amino acids: CATSDRRHGNEQFF. DNA of the CDR3: TGTGCCACCAGTGATCGGCGCCATGGGAATGAGCAGTTCTTC.

This clonotype is labeled as medium-sized. The chain combines TRBV29-1 with TRBJ2-1, with a possible D match to TRBD1 (5 bases). The CDR3 is 12 amino acids. The V end was cut by 1 base, the J end by 14 bases, with 15 bases between. The germline V gene has CDR1 SQVTM and CDR2 ANQGSEA. Here the CDR3 DNA reads TGCAGCGTTGAAGGCCCAGGGTTTTCGGAGTTCTTC. This sequence encodes CSVEGPGFSEFF.

The chain couples TRBV14 to TRBJ2-3; maybe TRBD2 (5 bases). Germline loops: CDR1 SGHDN, CDR2 FVKESK. The V end lost 4 bases, the J end lost 8 bases, and 19 bases lay between the germline ends. The CDR3 length is 15 residues. The CDR3 DNA follows: TGTGCCAGCAGCCCTAACGTCGGGGTCCGGTCTACGCAGTATTTT. The encoded protein is CASSPNVGVRSTQYF. Supplemented by reference TRBV14 and TRBJ2-3, the full variable domain reads EAGVTQFPSHSVIEKGQTVTLRCDPISGHDNLYWYRRVMGKEIKFLLHFVKESKQDESGMPNNRFLAERTGGTYSTLKVQPAELEDSGVYFCASSPNVGVRSTQYFGPGTRLTVL.